Following are 17 T cell receptor beta chains from one sample sequenced in a study of T cells in Graves' hyperthyroidism and ophthalmopathy. RNA transcripts gave rise to amplified TCR beta CDR3 regions. First-round RT-PCR of the TCR CDR3 relied on the HTBI primer set. TCRdb called the multiplex PCR reads again in MiXCR, with one record for every CDR3 protein. The sample records some 440,000 distinct CDR3 sequences, around 14% being singletons. The specimen was blood. The origin of the receptors is a woman aged 18-29 years with Graves' hyperthyroidism.

The chain uses TRBV9 and TRBJ2-3, with 12 bases identical to TRBD2. The CDR3 contains 15 residues. J gave up 5 bases and V 3 bases, and 4 bases lay outside the gene matches. Germline CDR1 SGDLS, CDR2 YYNGEE. For the CDR3, the DNA is TGTGCCAGCAGCGCGGGACTAGCGGGCCGAGATACGCAGTATTTT. Amino acids: CASSAGLAGRDTQYF.

This rearrangement joins TRBV9 to TRBJ2-5; D unresolved. V was pared by 0 bases and J by 5 bases, with 11 bases between. CDR3 length: 14 residues. Germline V CDR1 and CDR2: SGDLS, YYNGEE. The CDR3 loop reads CASSVATARETQYF. CDR3 nucleotide sequence: TGTGCCAGCAGCGTAGCAACGGCGCGGGAGACCCAGTACTTC.

This clonotype occurred many times. The rearrangement links TRBV10-3 to TRBJ2-7, with D possibly matching TRBD1 (6 bases). V dropped 0 bases and J dropped 5 bases, with 14 bases sitting between them. This CDR3 contains 15 residues. Per the germline V gene, CDR1 is ENHRY and CDR2 is SYGVKD. The CDR3 sequence is CAISESGTGMHEQYF. In DNA, the CDR3 is TGTGCCATCAGTGAGTCAGGAACAGGGATGCACGAGCAGTACTTC.

This clonotype was observed many times. The chain carries TRBV7-8 and TRBJ2-4, with D tentatively TRBD2 (5 bases). Germline V gene sequence: CDR1 SGHVS, CDR2 FQNEAQ. The V end was cut by 4 bases, the J end by 3 bases, with 13 bases between. The CDR3 consists of 15 residues. The DNA of the CDR3 is TGTGCCAGCAGCTCTGGACTGATGGGCAAAAACATTCAGTACTTC. Translation gives CASSSGLMGKNIQYF.

V usage is TRBV18 and J usage is TRBJ1-6; D is unresolved. Germline V lookup: CDR1 KGHSH, CDR2 LQKENI. The CDR3 runs 15 residues. The V gene lost 4 bases and the J gene lost 11 bases, with 18 bases spanning the gap. The CDR3 sequence: CASSRADRGNTPLHF. CDR3 nucleotide sequence: TGTGCCAGCTCACGGGCCGATCGCGGCAATACACCCCTCCACTTT.

Comment on this clonotype: A much larger clone sits a single nucleotide away, making a read error possible. V and J are TRBV9 and TRBJ2-2; D call uncertain. There are 13 residues in the CDR3. V lost 3 bases and J lost 3, with 6 bases in between. CDR1 and CDR2 from the germline V gene are SGDLS and YYNGEE. The chain's CDR3 is CASSELDTGELFF. CDR3 nucleotide sequence: TGTGCCAGCAGCGAGTTGGACACCGGGGAGCTGTTTTTT.

This clonotype was counted many times. This sequence joins TRBV12-3 or TRBV12-4 and TRBJ2-1; 8 bases line up with TRBD2. The CDR3 length is 11 residues. J gave up 14 bases and V 4 bases, and 4 bases lay outside the gene matches. CDR3 sequence (DNA): TGTGCCAGCAGTTCTCCGGGGGGGGAGTTCTTC. Amino acids: CASSSPGGEFF.

Many counts were recorded for this clonotype. CDR3 sequence: CSAPLAGANNEQFF. The CDR3 nucleotides are TGCAGTGCTCCCCTAGCGGGAGCTAACAATGAGCAGTTCTTC. This chain links TRBV20-1 with TRBJ2-1, with 10 positions matching TRBD2. Germline CDR1 is DFQATT and CDR2 is SNEGSKA (reference sequence). With V trimmed by 5 bases and J by 5 bases, 6 bases remained unmatched. The CDR3 consists of 14 residues.

This clonotype occurred many times. CDR3 bases: TGTGCCAGCAGCTCCCTCCTAGCGCACCTCGGAGAGACCCAGTACTTC. Encoded protein: CASSSLLAHLGETQYF. The V and J genes are TRBV7-9 and TRBJ2-5; D perhaps matches TRBD2 (6 bases). Germline values: CDR1 SEHNR, CDR2 FQNEAQ (reference sequence). CDR3 length: 16 residues. V was trimmed by 4 bases and J by 4 bases, leaving 19 bases between them.

The gene calls are TRBV5-5 and TRBJ1-5; 7 bases map to TRBD1. V dropped 2 bases and J dropped 0; count of bases not matched to a gene: 5. The germline CDR1 and CDR2 sequences are SGHKS and YYEKEE (reference sequence). CDR3 length: 16 residues. The DNA for the CDR3 is TGTGCCAGCAGCTTAGGGGGCCCTAATAGCAATCAGCCCCAGCATTTT. It specifies CASSLGGPNSNQPQHF.

Written as DNA, the CDR3 is TGCGCCAGCAGCCGAGAAGTCCGGGGAGTCCAGTACTTC. This translates into CASSREVRGVQYF. The V gene is TRBV4-1, the J gene TRBJ2-5; maybe TRBD2 (5 bases). Germline V gives CDR1 MGHRA, CDR2 YSYEKL. The CDR3 covers 13 residues. The ends were cut back, 4 bases at V and 10 bases at J, with 16 bases in the middle.

This clonotype was recorded many times. The chain joins TRBV11-2 to TRBJ2-7; TRBD1 might be the D (5 bases). This CDR3 is built from 15 residues. CDR1 SGHAT and CDR2 FQNNGV come from the germline V gene. Trimming left V 5 bases short and J 2 bases short, with 16 bases between. The CDR3 sequence is CASSHGSTGPYEQYF. In DNA, the CDR3 is TGTGCCAGCAGCCACGGGTCAACAGGTCCCTACGAGCAGTACTTC.

In this sample, this clonotype turned up many times. This chain links TRBV5-6 with TRBJ2-7; D may be TRBD1 (5 bases). Germline CDR1 reads SGHDT; CDR2 reads YYEEEE. V was trimmed by 4 bases and J by 1 base, leaving 9 bases between them. The CDR3 has 13 residues. The CDR3 here is CASSVDTSYEQYF. As DNA, the CDR3 is TGTGCCAGCAGCGTGGACACGTCCTACGAGCAGTACTTC.

This clonotype has just a few counts. The V call is TRBV19, the J call TRBJ1-2; the D is unclear. The CDR3 consists of 12 residues. Per the germline V gene, CDR1 is LNHDA and CDR2 is SQIVND (reference sequence). V lost 7 bases to trimming and J lost 5 bases, with 11 bases between them. CDR3 protein: CASKSRSYGYTF. The DNA of the CDR3 is TGTGCCAGTAAATCGAGAAGTTATGGCTACACCTTC.

The V gene is TRBV6-1, the J gene TRBJ1-1; D is perhaps TRBD1 (6 bases). CDR3 length equals 16 residues. Trimming took 6 bases from V and 0 from J, leaving 17 bases between them. Germline CDR1 MNHNS, CDR2 SASEGT. DNA of the CDR3: TGTGCCAGCAGCCCACGGGGTCAGGGGATGAACACTGAAGCTTTCTTT. Translation: CASSPRGQGMNTEAFF.

This clonotype was seen ten or more times. The chain has TRBV7-8 and TRBJ1-4, with 7 positions matching TRBD1. The CDR3 contains 16 residues. V shed 2 bases, J shed 5 bases, and the junction held 8 bases outside the gene matches. Per germline, CDR1 SGHVS and CDR2 FQNEAQ. In DNA form, the CDR3 reads TGTGCCAGCAGCTTACGTGAGAGCAGGGGGAATGAAAAACTGTTTTTT. Translating it yields CASSLRESRGNEKLFF.

This clonotype appeared many times. The rearrangement joins TRBV5-5 to TRBJ1-1, with TRBD1 as a possible D gene (6 bases). V was pared by 6 bases and J by 0 bases, with 21 bases between. Looked up from germline, CDR1 is SGHKS and CDR2 is YYEKEE (reference sequence). The CDR3 is made up of 17 amino acids. Written as DNA, the CDR3 is TGTGCCAGCACCTCCCGGGGGGCCGGGACGGTGAACACTGAAGCTTTCTTT. Translating it yields CASTSRGAGTVNTEAFF.